This entry lists 15 T cell receptor beta chains sequenced from one sample in a study of regulatory T cells in long-lasting Graves disease. HTBI primers from iRepertoire and Arm-PCR of CDR3 regions yielded the TCR beta libraries. TCRdb fed the multiplex PCR reads into MiXCR, producing one record per CDR3 protein. The data show approximately 380,000 distinct CDR3 sequences, roughly 20% seen once. Time point in this sample: persistent/refractory GD, antithyroid drugs over 5 years with positive TRAb. PBMC-extracted RNA yielded the TCR library. Sequencing used peripheral blood mononuclear cells (PBMCs), obtained when the disease was refractory, from a patient treated with antithyroid drugs. These receptors were collected from a female donor with Graves disease.

This clonotype was detected a few times. In DNA, the CDR3 is TGTGCCAAGGTGGGGGGAAACACCATATATTTT. It specifies CAKVGGNTIYF. V and J are TRBV24-1 and TRBJ1-3; D is unresolved. Trimming shortened V by 11 bases and J by 4 bases, and 8 bases separated the two germline ends. Per germline, CDR1 KGHDR and CDR2 SFDVKD. The CDR3 runs to 11 residues.

In its sample, this clonotype was seen a few times. V usage is TRBV10-3 and J usage is TRBJ1-1, with D possibly matching TRBD1 (5 bases). CDR1 and CDR2 from the germline V gene are ENHRY and SYGVKD. With 8 bases removed from V and 11 bases from J, the gap between germline ends came to 18 bases. The CDR3 is 12 residues long. The CDR3 region has the DNA TGTGCCATCGAGACTCCAGGGATGGGGGCTTTCTTT. It specifies CAIETPGMGAFF.

This clonotype was counted only a few times. The rearrangement uses TRBV9 and TRBJ2-1; 7 bases are a match to TRBD2. In germline, CDR1 is SGDLS, CDR2 YYNGEE. The CDR3 has 17 residues. V shed 4 bases, J shed 0 bases, and the junction held 10 bases outside the gene matches. The CDR3 region is CASSPRAGGSSYNEQFF. The CDR3 nucleotides are TGTGCCAGCAGCCCAAGAGCGGGCGGGAGCTCCTACAATGAGCAGTTCTTC.

The chain carries TRBV5-1 and TRBJ2-2; 12 bases line up with TRBD2. The germline V gene encodes CDR1 SGHRS and CDR2 YFSETQ. V lost 4 bases, J lost 6 bases, and 4 bases stayed unmatched. The CDR3 loop spans 15 amino acids. This CDR3 reads CASSQTSGSPGELFF. The CDR3 DNA reads TGCGCCAGCAGCCAGACTAGCGGGAGCCCCGGGGAGCTGTTTTTT. The entire variable domain, with the rest obtained from reference TRBV5-1 and TRBJ2-2, is as follows: KAGVTQTPRYLIKTRGQQVTLSCSPISGHRSVSWYQQTPGQGLQFLFEYFSETQRNKGNFPGRFSGRQFSNSRSEMNVSTLELGDSALYLCASSQTSGSPGELFFGEGSRLTVL.

This clonotype was detected many times. This rearrangement joins TRBV27 to TRBJ2-7; tentatively, D is TRBD1 (5 bases). This CDR3 is 15 amino acids long. Trimming stripped 7 bases from V and 1 base from J, with 17 bases between. Germline V gives CDR1 MNHEY, CDR2 SMNVEV (reference sequence). The chain's CDR3 is CASTSRQGKSYEQYF. The CDR3 bases are TGTGCCAGCACCAGCCGCCAGGGAAAATCCTACGAGCAGTACTTC.

This clonotype was counted between two and nine times. This chain links TRBV11-2 with TRBJ2-5; possible D gene TRBD1, 6 bases. V lost 8 bases and J lost 5, with 15 bases in between. Per germline, CDR1 SGHAT and CDR2 FQNNGV. This CDR3 has 13 amino acids. CDR3 sequence: CASRMGHWETQYF. Written as DNA, the CDR3 is TGTGCCAGCCGCATGGGACACTGGGAGACCCAGTACTTC.

This clonotype was counted only a few times. This chain uses TRBV7-9 with TRBJ1-4; 8 bases map to TRBD1. V lost 5 bases, J lost 3 bases, and 8 bases stayed unmatched. The germline CDR1 and CDR2 sequences are SEHNR and FQNEAQ (reference sequence). The CDR3 runs 16 residues. The CDR3 loop reads CASSLGTGTSNEKLFF. The DNA for the CDR3 is TGTGCCAGCAGCCTAGGGACAGGCACATCTAATGAAAAACTGTTTTTT.

This chain links TRBV12-3 or TRBV12-4 with TRBJ2-7; possibly TRBD1 or TRBD2 for D (6 bases each). This CDR3 is 15 amino acids long. The V end lost 6 bases, the J end lost 1 base, and 16 bases lay between the germline ends. The CDR3 loop reads CASRPSGAGSYEQYF. In nucleotides, the CDR3 is TGTGCCAGCAGACCTTCGGGGGCTGGTTCCTACGAGCAGTACTTC.

This clonotype showed up just a few times. The chain recombines TRBV30 with TRBJ1-3, with D unclear. Trimming shortened V by 1 base and J by 4 bases, and 11 bases separated the two germline ends. The CDR3 extends over 14 amino acids. The germline V gene encodes CDR1 GTSNPN and CDR2 SVGIG (reference sequence). The CDR3 bases are TGTGCCTGGAGTGGTCGTAGGTCAGGAAACACCATATATTTT. It encodes CAWSGRRSGNTIYF.

The chain recombines TRBV18 with TRBJ2-4; D unclear. Germline CDR1 KGHSH, CDR2 LQKENI. The CDR3 runs to 11 residues. Trimming removed 2 bases from V and 8 bases from J, with 4 bases in between. CDR3 DNA: TGTGCCAGCTCACCAGGTGACATTCAGTACTTC. The encoded protein is CASSPGDIQYF.

This clonotype was detected a few times. This chain uses TRBV19 with TRBJ2-7, with D perhaps matching TRBD1 or TRBD2 (6 bases each). This CDR3 is 14 amino acids long. Trimming took off 5 bases at V and 5 bases at J, with 16 bases between the two ends. In germline, CDR1 is LNHDA, CDR2 SQIVND (reference sequence). The CDR3 bases are TGTGCCAGTAGTCCTCTTCGGGGGCCAGACGAGCAGTACTTC. Protein sequence: CASSPLRGPDEQYF.

The chain has TRBV6-2 or TRBV6-3 and TRBJ2-7; tentatively, D is TRBD2 (6 bases). Trimming removed 2 bases from V and 2 bases from J, with 10 bases in between. Per germline, CDR1 MNHEY and CDR2 SVGEGT. The CDR3 is 14 amino acids. The CDR3 nucleotides are TGTGCCAGCAGTTACACGGGAGTCACCTACGAGCAGTACTTC. It encodes CASSYTGVTYEQYF.

Only a few counts were recorded for this clonotype. The chain carries TRBV19 and TRBJ1-2; 11 bases align to TRBD1. The J segment lost 10 bases and the V segment lost 2 bases, leaving 24 bases of the junction unmatched. Germline V gene lookup returns CDR1 LNHDA and CDR2 SQIVND (reference sequence). The CDR3 spans 20 residues. Written as DNA, the CDR3 is TGTGCCAGTAGTATACTGGTGTTCGGACAGGGGGCAAGTGGGGTGGATGACTACACCTTC. It encodes CASSILVFGQGASGVDDYTF.

This clonotype was detected only a few times. The chain couples TRBV6-5 to TRBJ1-2, with 10 bases matching TRBD1. In germline, CDR1 is MNHEY, CDR2 SVGAGI. CDR3 size: 17 residues. J lost 4 bases, V lost 0 bases, and 8 bases had no gene match. CDR3: CASSYSTPGQGFYGYTF. The CDR3 nucleotides read TGTGCCAGCAGTTACTCAACCCCGGGACAGGGGTTCTATGGCTACACCTTC.

This clonotype was picked up many times. The CDR3 sequence is CASIQRSSYEQYF. DNA of the CDR3: TGTGCCAGCATCCAGAGGAGCTCCTACGAGCAGTACTTC. The V call is TRBV28, the J call TRBJ2-7; D is undetermined. V gave up 7 bases and J gave up 0 bases, with 10 bases separating them. CDR1 and CDR2 (germline): MDHEN, SYDVKM. The CDR3 sequence is 13 residues long.